The 28 T cell receptor beta chains below all came from one sample that was sequenced in a study of shared T cell receptors in the human thymus. Clones were sequenced by immunoSEQ multiplex PCR, and TCRdb holds only the in-frame ones, with some missing. Seen here are hundreds of thousands of clones, 88% observed once, and the top ten hold 0.01%. These same data were also listed under a study on human thymus T cells.

The sample comprised thymocytes. These receptors originate from a boy under two years old with a congenital heart defect.

This chain connects TRBV27 to TRBJ2-5, with D unclear. The CDR3 is made up of 13 amino acids. The germline V gene encodes CDR1 MNHEY and CDR2 SMNVEV (reference sequence). With 5 bases removed from V and 1 base from J, the gap between germline ends came to 8 bases. This CDR3 reads CASSPLLQETQYF. The CDR3, as DNA: TGTGCCAGCAGTCCCCTCCTCCAAGAGACCCAGTACTTC.

V usage is TRBV6-5 and J usage is TRBJ2-7, with 8 nucleotides matching TRBD1. V dropped 0 bases and J dropped 3; count of bases not matched to a gene: 4. Germline CDR1 reads MNHEY; CDR2 reads SVGAGI. The CDR3 is 15 amino acids. Here the CDR3 reads CASSYSGQEFYEQYF. DNA of the CDR3: TGTGCCAGCAGTTACTCGGGACAGGAATTCTACGAGCAGTACTTC.

The rearrangement links TRBV10-2 to TRBJ2-1, with D perhaps TRBD2 (5 bases). The CDR3 loop spans 13 amino acids. Trimming took 11 bases from V and 0 from J, leaving 11 bases between them. The germline V gene encodes CDR1 WSHSY and CDR2 SAAADI. CDR3 bases: TGCGCCGCCCTAGCAGACTCCTACAATGAGCAGTTCTTC. Translated: CAALADSYNEQFF.

This rearrangement joins TRBV5-1 to TRBJ2-3; 9 bases match TRBD2. The CDR3 contains 16 residues. V shed 1 base and J 6 bases; nucleotides not matched to a gene: 9. From germline, CDR1 is SGHRS and CDR2 YFSETQ. The CDR3 loop is CASSLSRLAAHDTQYF. In DNA, the CDR3 is TGCGCCAGCAGCTTGTCGAGACTAGCGGCTCACGATACGCAGTATTTT.

The DNA for the CDR3 is TGTGCCAGTAGTATCGGGGGCGGGCTAGCGGGAGAGCAGTTCTTC. Translation: CASSIGGGLAGEQFF. This chain joins TRBV19 and TRBJ2-1, with 9 bases fitting TRBD2. The CDR3 has 15 amino acids. Germline CDR1 is LNHDA and CDR2 is SQIVND (reference sequence). With V trimmed by 3 bases and J by 10 bases, 10 bases remained unmatched.

The chain employs TRBV30 and TRBJ2-5, with D unresolved. The J call may be in error: the DNA end matches TRBJ2-7 better. The CDR3 spans 11 residues. Germline V lookup: CDR1 GTSNPN, CDR2 SVGIG (reference sequence). CDR3 in amino acids: CAWSEDYEQYF. The CDR3 DNA sequence: TGTGCCTGGAGTGAAGACTACGAGCAGTACTTC.

The gene calls are TRBV6-5 and TRBJ2-3; tentatively, D is TRBD2 (6 bases). Germline-derived CDR1 and CDR2 are MNHEY and SVGAGI. Trimming took off 2 bases at V and 0 bases at J, with 9 bases between the two ends. The CDR3 length is 15 residues. In DNA, the CDR3 is TGTGCCAGCAGTTACGGCGGGAAGAGCACAGATACGCAGTATTTT. This gives the protein CASSYGGKSTDTQYF.

The rearrangement joins TRBV6-5 to TRBJ2-1; 7 positions agree with TRBD2. The J segment lost 0 bases and the V segment lost 5 bases, leaving 4 bases of the junction unmatched. The CDR3 is made up of 15 amino acids. Germline CDR1 and CDR2: MNHEY and SVGAGI. The CDR3 spells CASSHGTNSYNEQFF. CDR3 DNA: TGTGCCAGCAGTCACGGGACTAACTCCTACAATGAGCAGTTCTTC.

This chain uses TRBV29-1 with TRBJ2-7; D remains unclear. The CDR3 covers 16 residues. Trimming pared 6 bases from V and 2 bases from J, leaving 23 bases between. The germline V gene encodes CDR1 SQVTM and CDR2 ANQGSEA. The CDR3 DNA sequence: TGCAGCGTAATTCCCGCCTTCCGCGACGGAGCCTACGAGCAGTACTTC. It codes for CSVIPAFRDGAYEQYF.

The chain is built from TRBV5-8 and TRBJ2-3; 9 bases are a match to TRBD2. This CDR3 is built from 15 residues. CDR1 is SGHTS and CDR2 is YDEGEE in the germline V gene. V lost 5 bases and J lost 0; bases outside the gene matches: 4. CDR3 DNA sequence: TGTGCCAGCAGTCTAGCGGGATTGAGCACAGATACGCAGTATTTT. Protein product: CASSLAGLSTDTQYF.

The gene calls are TRBV27 and TRBJ2-2; 10 bases fit TRBD1. CDR1 MNHEY and CDR2 SMNVEV come from the germline V gene (reference sequence). The V segment lost 5 bases and the J segment 6 bases; nucleotides outside the gene matches: 9. The CDR3 runs 16 residues. CDR3 in amino acids: CASSQTRDRGSGELFF. CDR3 DNA: TGTGCCAGCAGTCAGACCCGGGACAGGGGTTCCGGGGAGCTGTTTTTT.

The chain couples TRBV9 to TRBJ1-2; 8 bases align to TRBD1. V dropped 4 bases and J dropped 8; count of bases not matched to a gene: 13. Per germline, CDR1 SGDLS and CDR2 YYNGEE. The CDR3 runs to 15 residues. The DNA for the CDR3 is TGTGCCAGCAGCCCGTCAACAGGGGGTCCCGGCGGCTACACCTTC. Translation: CASSPSTGGPGGYTF.

This clone showed up just once. This rearrangement joins TRBV25-1 to TRBJ2-5; 8 bases align to TRBD2. Trimming at V came to 1 base and at J to 2 bases, leaving 3 bases not matched to a gene. Germline values: CDR1 MGHDK, CDR2 SYGVNS. The CDR3 extends over 15 amino acids. CDR3 protein: CASSESGGRQETQYF. The CDR3 DNA sequence: TGTGCCAGCAGTGAATCGGGGGGGCGGCAAGAGACCCAGTACTTC.

This clone occurred once. This rearrangement joins TRBV5-6 to TRBJ2-6; the D gene is possibly TRBD2 (5 bases). Germline CDR1 reads SGHDT; CDR2 reads YYEEEE. CDR3 size: 15 residues. The ends were cut back, 3 bases at V and 2 bases at J, with 9 bases in the middle. This CDR3 reads CASSYGNPGANVLTF. The CDR3 nucleotides are TGTGCCAGCAGCTACGGGAACCCTGGGGCCAACGTCCTGACTTTC.

The rearrangement joins TRBV5-6 to TRBJ2-7; maybe TRBD1 (6 bases). With 6 bases removed from V and 3 bases from J, the gap between germline ends came to 19 bases. This CDR3 spans 15 amino acids. Germline V gene lookup returns CDR1 SGHDT and CDR2 YYEEEE. This CDR3 reads CASTRGGDILYEQYF. The CDR3 nucleotides read TGTGCCAGCACCCGGGGTGGGGACATCCTCTACGAGCAGTACTTC.

The chain combines TRBV10-1 with TRBJ2-7, with 9 bases matching TRBD2. The CDR3 is 15 residues long. Trimming took 10 bases from V and 3 from J; bases not matched to a gene: 13. Germline V lookup: CDR1 WNHNN, CDR2 SYGVQD (reference sequence). CDR3 amino acids: CATSHSGRRGYEQYF. The CDR3 DNA is TGCGCCACTTCACATAGCGGGAGAAGGGGCTACGAGCAGTACTTC.

The chain uses TRBV19 and TRBJ1-4; possible D gene TRBD1, 5 bases. Per germline, CDR1 LNHDA and CDR2 SQIVND (reference sequence). The CDR3 runs 15 residues. V was cut by 5 bases and J by 2 bases, with 12 bases left in between. The DNA for the CDR3 is TGTGCCAGTAGTGAGAAGACAGCCACTAATGAAAAACTGTTTTTT. Encoded protein: CASSEKTATNEKLFF.

V and J are TRBV5-5 and TRBJ2-7, with unresolved D. Looked up from germline, CDR1 is SGHKS and CDR2 is YYEKEE (reference sequence). The CDR3 is 17 residues long. V lost 5 bases, J lost 0 bases, and 21 bases lay in between. CDR3 nucleotides: TGTGCCAGCAGTGAAATGAGGCCATCCAAGAACTCCTACGAGCAGTACTTC. Translating gives CASSEMRPSKNSYEQYF.

V is TRBV2 and J is TRBJ2-2; 9 bases are a match to TRBD1. The trim removed 0 bases at V and 0 bases at J, leaving 5 bases unmatched. Germline CDR1 SNHLY, CDR2 FYNNEI. The length of the CDR3 is 18 residues. CDR3 amino acids: CASSEARGQGSNTGELFF. Written as DNA, the CDR3 is TGTGCCAGCAGTGAAGCCAGGGGACAGGGTTCGAACACCGGGGAGCTGTTTTTT.

This rearrangement joins TRBV28 to TRBJ1-1; D is undetermined. The germline gives CDR1 MDHEN, CDR2 SYDVKM. V lost 3 bases, J lost 3 bases, and 14 bases lay in between. CDR3 length: 15 residues. CDR3 sequence (DNA): TGTGCCAGCAGTTTTGTCGGGCCGGAGGACACTGAAGCTTTCTTT. Its translation is CASSFVGPEDTEAFF.

The chain joins TRBV4-2 to TRBJ1-2; D is possibly TRBD1 (5 bases). Germline CDR1 and CDR2: LGHNA and YNFKEQ. This CDR3 is built from 14 residues. Deletions cut 4 bases from V and 5 bases from J, with 14 bases between. CDR3 in DNA: TGTGCCAGCAGCCCCCCCTGTAACAGGTATGGCTACACCTTC. This translates into CASSPPCNRYGYTF.

The CDR3 reads CASSQVRASYEQYF. CDR3 nucleotides: TGCGCCAGCAGCCAAGTAAGAGCATCCTACGAGCAGTACTTC. The gene calls are TRBV4-1 and TRBJ2-7; D gene uncertain. From germline, CDR1 is MGHRA and CDR2 YSYEKL. This CDR3 comprises 14 residues. V was trimmed by 1 base and J by 1 base, leaving 8 bases between them.

This clone was seen a handful of times. The chain couples TRBV27 to TRBJ1-5; D is perhaps TRBD1 (5 bases). CDR3 length equals 12 residues. Germline-derived CDR1 and CDR2 are MNHEY and SMNVEV (reference sequence). V was cut by 10 bases and J by 2 bases, with 9 bases left in between. CDR3: CATSTGNQPQHF. CDR3 DNA: TGTGCCACTTCGACAGGCAATCAGCCCCAGCATTTT.

This chain uses TRBV7-9 with TRBJ1-1, with TRBD1 matching 7 bases. This CDR3 has 12 residues. CDR1 SEHNR and CDR2 FQNEAQ come from the germline V gene (reference sequence). Trimming at V came to 5 bases and at J to 10 bases, leaving 7 bases not matched to a gene. The CDR3 loop reads CASSRGTVVAFF. CDR3 in DNA: TGTGCCAGCAGCCGCGGGACAGTCGTAGCTTTCTTT.

The chain has TRBV7-2 and TRBJ2-3; D not certain. The ends were cut back, 1 base at V and 10 bases at J, with 12 bases in the middle. The length of the CDR3 is 13 residues. Germline V CDR1 and CDR2: SGHTA, FQGNSA. The CDR3 nucleotides read TGTGCCAGCAGCTTAGTCGGCTCCGAGGCGCAGTATTTT. It yields the protein CASSLVGSEAQYF. Full variable domain (rest looked up from reference TRBV7-2 and TRBJ2-3): GAGVSQSPSNKVTEKGKDVELRCDPISGHTALYWYRQSLGQGLEFLIYFQGNSAPDKSGLPSDRFSAERTGGSVSTLTIQRTQQEDSAVYLCASSLVGSEAQYFGPGTRLTVL.

The chain recombines TRBV27 with TRBJ2-7; unclear D gene. This CDR3 region has 15 residues. V lost 5 bases to trimming and J lost 2 bases, with 16 bases between them. Germline V lookup: CDR1 MNHEY, CDR2 SMNVEV (reference sequence). CDR3 in DNA: TGTGCCAGCAGTGTCTCCCCCGGGTCACCCTACGAGCAGTACTTC. Translating it yields CASSVSPGSPYEQYF.

This chain links TRBV5-6 with TRBJ1-2; 8 nucleotides match TRBD1. CDR1 and CDR2 from the germline V gene are SGHDT and YYEEEE. With 0 bases clipped from V and 4 bases from J, the junction kept 5 bases outside the gene matches. The CDR3 length is 15 residues. This chain's CDR3 is CASSLGGGTGYGYTF. The CDR3 region has the DNA TGTGCCAGCAGCTTGGGTGGAGGGACAGGCTATGGCTACACCTTC.

The chain uses TRBV7-7 and TRBJ2-1; TRBD2 matches 11 bases. Germline CDR1 is SSHAT and CDR2 is FNYEAQ (reference sequence). J gave up 8 bases and V 0 bases, and 12 bases lay outside the gene matches. The length of the CDR3 is 18 residues. The CDR3 nucleotides read TGTGCCAGCAGCTTAGCGGCGGGACTAGCGGATGGCAGACATGAGCAGTTCTTC. The encoded protein is CASSLAAGLADGRHEQFF. Variable domain in full (rest from reference TRBV7-7 and TRBJ2-1): GAGVSQSPRYKVTKRGQDVTLRCDPISSHATLYWYQQALGQGPEFLTYFNYEAQPDKSGLPSDRFSAERPEGSISTLTIQRTEQRDSAMYRCASSLAAGLADGRHEQFFGPGTRLTVL.